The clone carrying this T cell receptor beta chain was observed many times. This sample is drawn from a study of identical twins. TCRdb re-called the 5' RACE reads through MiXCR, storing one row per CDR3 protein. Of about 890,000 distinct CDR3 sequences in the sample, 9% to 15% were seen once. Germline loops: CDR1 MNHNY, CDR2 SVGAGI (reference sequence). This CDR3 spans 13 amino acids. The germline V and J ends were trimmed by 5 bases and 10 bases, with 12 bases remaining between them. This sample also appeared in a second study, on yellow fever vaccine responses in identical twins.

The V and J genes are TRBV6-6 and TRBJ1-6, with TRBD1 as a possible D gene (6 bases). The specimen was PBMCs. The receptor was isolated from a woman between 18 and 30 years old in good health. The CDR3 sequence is CASSDPGDSPLHF. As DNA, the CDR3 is TGTGCCAGCAGTGACCCAGGGGACTCACCCCTCCACTTT.